Given below is one TCR beta chain in context. The sample holds a few counts of this clonotype. Its antigen is unknown. Per-base quality was not reported, and no clone a single base away is much larger than it. TCR beta repertoires were profiled from peripheral blood of approximately 13 young patients with multiple sclerosis to demonstrate the VDJtools post-analysis software. The multiple sclerosis patients were children and adolescents between roughly 6 and 16 years of age. The record originates from a study of post-analysis software for immune sequencing data (dated by TCRdb to the mid-2010s). About the investigation overall: Recorded disease courses included relapsing-remitting, secondary progressive and progressive-relapsing multiple sclerosis, with some patients lacking subtype annotation. A subset of samples was prepared in parallel using single-end sample barcoding, then pooled and co-amplified after Illumina adapter ligation. Patient repertoires were compared against ten to twelve previously published healthy control repertoires from donors aged roughly 6 to 28 years.

CDR3 length: 13 amino acids, cysteine to phenylalanine. Only the CDR3 DNA stays, 39 bases, in frame from base 1. The germline V gene (reference sequence) provides CDR1 DFQATT and CDR2 SNEGSKA. V sheds 2 bases and J sheds 2 bases, leaving 10 bases between their ends. The library was obtained by PCR. The listed sequencing device is Illumina HiSeq 2500. Unique molecular identifiers were incorporated into TCR beta cDNA libraries to reduce PCR and sequencing biases. About 0.5 million cDNA molecules were obtained for every 1 to 10 million input T cells, so each molecule roughly corresponded to one T cell. Patient libraries were prepared and sequenced with the same protocol used for the earlier healthy control dataset. Samples belonging to the same batch were prepared together, multiplexed and sequenced on a shared HiSeq lane. The authors' analysis ran thus. Raw barcoded reads were processed with MIGEC, discarding single-read molecular identifier groups before consensus assembly and CDR3 extraction. Clonotype tables were post-analysed with VDJtools, normalizing diversity by down-sampling all datasets to the smallest sample size. To correct batch-related cross-sample contamination, repertoire overlap clustering matched CDR3 amino acid sequences but not nucleotide sequences. TCRdb itself trimmed the public reads at Q25 with fastp, ran MiXCR and retained productive beta chains. Merged by CDR3 protein, the rows form single entries marked with the most common genes and DNA. The V and J calls reflect TCRdb's pipeline rather than the authors' work. Across this sample there are roughly 540,000 distinct CDR3 sequences, with 34% seen only once. 4.5% to 7.5% of the sample goes to the ten largest clones.

Results the study describes overall, beyond this receptor: When samples were clustered directly using the F measure, samples prepared in the same batch co-clustered strongly, which prompted a batch-effect correction. Patients showed significantly higher frequencies than controls for a handful of TRBV segments, among them TRBV5-6, TRBV5-1 and TRBV20-1. The control group was slightly older than the multiple sclerosis patient group. Significantly lower normalized Chao1 diversity was found in multiple sclerosis patients than in controls, suggesting substantial peripheral T-cell clonal expansion.

The sequenced sample consisted of blood. The chain uses TRBV20-1 and TRBJ2-7; the D gene lacks a confident call. This TCR derives from a girl aged 2-17 years with multiple sclerosis. The CDR3 protein is CSARLADTYEQYF. The nucleotides are TGCAGTGCTAGATTGGCCGATACCTACGAGCAGTACTTC.